A selection of T cell receptor beta chains follows, all from one sample in a study. TCRdb called the RT-PCR reads again in MiXCR, with one record for every CDR3 protein. This repertoire shows 650,000 to 800,000 distinct CDR3 sequences, 12% to 15% found once; its top ten account for 3% to 4.5%. Material: memory CD4+ T cells from blood. The receptor set was obtained from a female donor in good health, serving as a healthy control. CDR3s include the opening cysteine and the closing phenylalanine or tryptophan. The D gene is left open where the match is weak. Some rows mark clone size as missing; the rest say once, few, many or name a class of expanded clone.

size	length	D	J	V	CDR3	DNA
few	13	-	TRBJ1-1	TRBV2	CASRVGGRTEAFF	TGTGCCAGCAGGGTCGGGGGACGCACTGAAGCTTTCTTT
-	15	-	TRBJ2-7	TRBV7-3	CASSLGYGGFDEQYF	TGTGCCAGCAGCTTAGGGTATGGGGGTTTTGACGAGCAGTACTTC
few	15	TRBD1	TRBJ2-1	TRBV11-2	CASSFGTGVDSEQFF	TGTGCCAGCAGCTTCGGGACAGGGGTCGACAGTGAGCAGTTCTTC
few	15	TRBD1	TRBJ2-5	TRBV5-1	CASSYQPGTEETQYF	TGCGCCAGCAGCTACCAGCCCGGGACAGAAGAGACCCAGTACTTC
few	16	-	TRBJ1-2	TRBV27	CASSLGHRTLRYGYTF	TGTGCCAGCAGTTTGGGGCACCGGACCCTACGCTATGGCTACACCTTC
-	13	-	TRBJ2-1	TRBV7-2	CASSSEFRNEQFF	TGTGCCAGCAGCTCCGAATTCCGCAATGAGCAGTTCTTC
-	15	-	TRBJ2-3	TRBV9	CASNKFQEITDTQYF	TGTGCCAGCAATAAGTTCCAGGAGATCACAGATACGCAGTATTTT
-	15	TRBD1	TRBJ1-5	TRBV28	CASRPDRVRNQPQHF	TGTGCCAGCAGACCCGACAGGGTACGCAATCAGCCCCAGCATTTT
many	15	TRBD1	TRBJ2-3	TRBV18	CASHPRGPPVDTQYF	TGTGCCAGCCATCCTAGGGGGCCGCCGGTAGATACGCAGTATTTT
-	18	TRBD2	TRBJ2-5	TRBV6-5	CASSANFLGLAGEGTQYF	TGTGCCAGCAGCGCTAATTTCCTAGGACTAGCGGGAGAGGGGACCCAGTACTTC
-	12	-	TRBJ2-5	TRBV20-1	CSARSSGETQYF	TGCAGTGCTAGAAGTTCTGGAGAGACCCAGTACTTC
-	14	-	TRBJ2-7	TRBV5-1	CASSPAGAKYEQYF	TGCGCCAGCAGCCCCGCCGGGGCAAAATACGAGCAGTACTTC
few	15	TRBD2	TRBJ2-3	TRBV5-1	CASSTTSGGADTQYF	TGCGCCAGCAGTACGACTAGCGGGGGAGCAGATACGCAGTATTTT
many	13	-	TRBJ2-5	TRBV5-1	CASSPLARETQYF	TGCGCCAGCAGTCCATTGGCCCGGGAGACCCAGTACTTC
-	16	TRBD1	TRBJ2-3	TRBV24-1	CATSDGDRGGTDTQYF	TGTGCCACCAGTGATGGGGACAGAGGGGGCACAGATACGCAGTATTTT
-	14	-	TRBJ2-1	TRBV24-1	CATSRGASYNEQFF	TGTGCCACCAGTCGGGGGGCGTCCTACAATGAGCAGTTCTTC
-	12	-	TRBJ2-1	TRBV20-1	CSPRVPSNEQFF	TGCAGCCCCAGGGTCCCCTCCAATGAGCAGTTCTTC